This is a list of T cell receptor beta chains from one sample in a study of blood T cell repertoires in COVID-19. The protocol was immunoSEQ multiplex PCR, while the TCRdb copy is restricted to in-frame clones and leaves out a portion. The top ten hold over 9% of the sample, which has 130,000 to 150,000 clones, over 80% seen once. Sequencing input: PBMCs or T cells enriched from blood (not recorded which). These receptors were collected from a man aged 55-75 years who had recovered from COVID-19. Both conserved end residues are trimmed from each CDR3. D genes are given only for firm matches.

CDR3aa | j_gene | v_gene | d_gene
ASSPRNRDTGELF | TRBJ2-2 | TRBV9 | .
ASSRGAGMAEAF | TRBJ1-1 | TRBV7-8 | .
ATSRRQGSNEKLF | TRBJ1-4 | TRBV15 | .
ASTLSLTGELF | TRBJ2-2 | TRBV12-3/TRBV12-4 | .
ASSPDRGFGTEAF | TRBJ1-1 | TRBV25-1 | TRBD1
ASSTYRDLNSPLH | TRBJ1-6 | TRBV5-4 | .
ASSLTGGADGYT | TRBJ1-2 | TRBV16 | TRBD1
ASSFRGSSYNSPLH | TRBJ1-6 | TRBV2 | TRBD1
ASSSTVLNYEQY | TRBJ2-7 | TRBV5-1 | .
ASYYPGHEKLF | TRBJ1-4 | TRBV6-5 | .
ASSLVRSGTDYEQY | TRBJ2-7 | TRBV7-8 | TRBD1
ASSYLDSVYEQY | TRBJ2-7 | TRBV6-2/TRBV6-3 | .
ASSLPGQFYEQY | TRBJ2-7 | TRBV28 | .
AISALTGTPTGELF | TRBJ2-2 | TRBV10-3 | .
SASYLGAQPQH | TRBJ1-5 | TRBV20-1 | .
AISEVVAGRYEQY | TRBJ2-7 | TRBV10-3 | TRBD2
ASSLGSGELF | TRBJ2-2 | TRBV12-3/TRBV12-4 | .
ASSQAPGGVSGYT | TRBJ1-2 | TRBV4-1 | TRBD1
AISESGGPEAF | TRBJ1-1 | TRBV10-3 | .
ASGPGTVDSPLH | TRBJ1-6 | TRBV5-5 | TRBD1
ASNQDRGINQPQH | TRBJ1-5 | TRBV2 | .
ASSLQGRPPETQY | TRBJ2-5 | TRBV5-4 | .
ATSEAGTDNEQF | TRBJ2-1 | TRBV24-1 | TRBD1
ASSFTQALFTGELF | TRBJ2-2 | TRBV5-6 | .
ATFRRTGGYGYT | TRBJ1-2 | TRBV28 | TRBD1
ASSPRTALNTEAF | TRBJ1-1 | TRBV4-1 | .
APGPRGGPKNIQY | TRBJ2-4 | TRBV28 | TRBD2
ASSRGGAGGWYSTDTQY | TRBJ2-3 | TRBV14 | TRBD2
ASSFPGGYEQY | TRBJ2-7 | TRBV28 | TRBD2
ASSGGQGTGELF | TRBJ2-2 | TRBV10-1 | TRBD1
ASKAEPGELF | TRBJ2-2 | TRBV21-1 | .
ASSLWTVNEKLF | TRBJ1-4 | TRBV5-6 | .
ASSERLAGGEQF | TRBJ2-1 | TRBV10-1 | TRBD2
ASRGTGDGYT | TRBJ1-2 | TRBV6-5 | TRBD1
ASSGSGLDGEQF | TRBJ2-1 | TRBV7-9 | .
ASSLDRNLSPLH | TRBJ1-6 | TRBV4-1 | .
AAGDVSNQPQH | TRBJ1-5 | TRBV7-9 | .
ASSLRGSAGNTIY | TRBJ1-3 | TRBV5-1 | .
ASSTTQGAREKLF | TRBJ1-4 | TRBV5-6 | TRBD1
ASSPSQGRNEKLF | TRBJ1-4 | TRBV6-5 | .
ASSPRLQGEQF | TRBJ2-1 | TRBV19 | .
ASSLLPGTSNEQF | TRBJ2-1 | TRBV11-2 | TRBD2
ATRPRAGEVDEQF | TRBJ2-1 | TRBV10-3 | TRBD2
ASSLSDYGYT | TRBJ1-2 | TRBV28 | .
ALRRGQGVGAF | TRBJ1-1 | TRBV12-3/TRBV12-4 | TRBD1
ASSQDLRLVYEQY | TRBJ2-7 | TRBV3-1/TRBV3-2 | .
ASRGVAKNIQY | TRBJ2-4 | TRBV28 | .
ASSPIQEVGYGYT | TRBJ1-2 | TRBV18 | .
ASSLRTKNEKLF | TRBJ1-4 | TRBV5-4 | .
ASSTREGSYEQY | TRBJ2-7 | TRBV19 | TRBD2
ASTAQGVLSNQPQH | TRBJ1-5 | TRBV2 | TRBD1
ASSTRRRGPNGETQY | TRBJ2-5 | TRBV12-1 | .
SVSMNTGELF | TRBJ2-2 | TRBV29-1 | .
ASSLGGQGGIHEQY | TRBJ2-7 | TRBV11-3 | TRBD1